Listed below are T cell receptor beta chains from one sample, sequenced in a study of metastatic and nonmetastatic thyroid tumors. TCRdb reassembled clones from the PCR reads with MiXCR. Altogether about 70,000 clones are present, about 17% being singletons, with the ten largest covering roughly 12%. Sequencing was carried out using blood. Every receptor here comes from a female donor with papillary thyroid cancer or a benign thyroid nodule (not recorded which). Some clones in this sample may be carry-over from other donors' samples. Both conserved end residues are part of each CDR3. Fields, in order: J gene, CDR3 length, D gene, clone size, V gene, CDR3 DNA, CDR3 protein. A D gene is named only where the DNA matches it firmly. The size field is filled for only some rows; it gives once, few, many or a size class.

TRBJ2-2 | 15 | TRBD2 | many | TRBV5-1 | TGCGCCAGCAGCTCTAGCGGGACGAACACCGGGGAGCTGTTTTTT | CASSSSGTNTGELFF
TRBJ2-7 | 11 | . | many | TRBV6-1 | TGTGCCAGCGGGGGAGGCACCGAGCAGTACTTC | CASGGGTEQYF
TRBJ1-6 | 12 | . | many | TRBV6-5 | TGTGCCAGCAGTTCTGGCCCCTCACCCCTCCACTTT | CASSSGPSPLHF
TRBJ2-7 | 17 | TRBD2 | . | TRBV6-5 | TGTGCCAGCAGTTACTCGAGGGAGGGGAACAATCTCTACGAGCAGTACTTC | CASSYSREGNNLYEQYF
TRBJ2-1 | 15 | TRBD2 | few | TRBV2 | TGTGCCAGCAGGGTAGCGGGAGCGGGGGGCCATGAGCAGTTCTTC | CASRVAGAGGHEQFF
TRBJ2-7 | 14 | TRBD1 | many | TRBV18 | TGTGCCAGCTCACCGGGACAGGGGGTTGTCGAGCAGTACTTC | CASSPGQGVVEQYF
TRBJ2-7 | 15 | TRBD2 | few | TRBV27 | TGTGCCAGCACCCACGTAGCGGGGCCCTCCTACGAGCAGTACTTC | CASTHVAGPSYEQYF
TRBJ2-5 | 15 | . | many | TRBV19 | TGTGCCAGTAAACGGCAGGGGAATAACCAAGAGACCCAGTACTTC | CASKRQGNNQETQYF
TRBJ2-3 | 13 | . | . | TRBV20-1 | TGCAGTGCCGGCCTCGTCGGCACAGATACTCGGTATTTT | CSAGLVGTDTRYF
TRBJ1-2 | 14 | . | many | TRBV4-1 | TGCGCCAGCATGGGGGAGGAAGCTAACTATGGCTACACCTTC | CASMGEEANYGYTF
TRBJ2-7 | 15 | TRBD1 | many | TRBV29-1 | TGCAGCGTAGCACCCGGGACAGGGCTCGAAAACGAGCAGTACTTC | CSVAPGTGLENEQYF
TRBJ1-4 | 16 | . | many | TRBV6-2/TRBV6-3 | TGTGCCAGTGCCACTCGGACAGAGTGGATTAATGAAAAACTGTTTTTT | CASATRTEWINEKLFF
TRBJ1-4 | 15 | . | . | TRBV28 | TGTGCCAGCAGGGGGAGGTGGGGGCTGAATGAAAAACTGTTTTTT | CASRGRWGLNEKLFF
TRBJ2-3 | 14 | TRBD2 | many | TRBV6-2/TRBV6-3 | TGTGCCAGCATGCGTCTAGCGGGCACAGATACGCAGTATTTT | CASMRLAGTDTQYF
TRBJ2-3 | 14 | . | many | TRBV5-1 | TGCGCCAGCAGCTTGACGCTAGGTGTGGATACGCAGTATTTT | CASSLTLGVDTQYF
TRBJ2-7 | 12 | . | many | TRBV28 | TGTGCCAGCAGCCCGATATACTACGAGCAGTACTTC | CASSPIYYEQYF
TRBJ2-2 | 17 | TRBD2 | . | TRBV6-1 | TGTGCCAGCAGCACAAAAAGGTCACTAGCGGGGCCCGGGGAGCTGTTTTTT | CASSTKRSLAGPGELFF
TRBJ1-3 | 11 | . | many | TRBV29-1 | TGCAGCGTTGTAGATGGAAACACCATATATTTT | CSVVDGNTIYF
TRBJ2-1 | 15 | . | many | TRBV11-1 | TGTGCCAGCAGCGCCCCCTATACGATGAACAATGAGCAGTTCTTC | CASSAPYTMNNEQFF
TRBJ2-5 | 11 | . | . | TRBV12-3/TRBV12-4 | TGTGCCAGCAGTCTCCAAGAGACCCAGTACTTC | CASSLQETQYF
TRBJ2-2 | 15 | . | many | TRBV11-3 | TGTGCCAGCAGCTCGTCCGGGACTAACACCGGGGAGCTGTTTTTT | CASSSSGTNTGELFF
TRBJ2-7 | 14 | TRBD1 | many | TRBV28 | TGTGCCAGCAGGGACCGGGACAGGGTCTACGAGCAGTACTTC | CASRDRDRVYEQYF
TRBJ2-1 | 15 | . | many | TRBV6-5 | TGTGCCAGCAGTTACTCAGATGGACTTTACAATGAGCAGTTCTTC | CASSYSDGLYNEQFF
TRBJ2-2 | 15 | TRBD1 | many | TRBV2 | TGTGCCAGCACCTTGGGGACAGTTGGCACCGGGGAGCTGTTTTTT | CASTLGTVGTGELFF
TRBJ2-2 | 15 | TRBD2 | many | TRBV30 | TGTGCCTGGAGTGTACTAGCGGGAGGGCCCGGGGAGCTGTTTTTT | CAWSVLAGGPGELFF
TRBJ1-2 | 17 | TRBD1 | many | TRBV11-1 | TGTGCCAGCAGCTTATCGGGCAGGACAGGGCGGGGGTATGGCTACACCTTC | CASSLSGRTGRGYGYTF
TRBJ2-2 | 14 | . | . | TRBV30 | TGTGCCTGGTCAGCTGGGCGGACCACCGGGGAGCTGTTTTTT | CAWSAGRTTGELFF
TRBJ1-1 | 13 | . | once | TRBV7-8 | TGTGCCAGCAGCTTAGGACCGTACACTGAAGCTTTCTTT | CASSLGPYTEAFF
TRBJ1-1 | 13 | . | many | TRBV10-1 | TGCGCCAGCAGGCCCTCCGGGGCCTTGGGGGCTTTCTTT | CASRPSGALGAFF
TRBJ2-2 | 13 | . | many | TRBV20-1 | TGCAGTCCCCGGGAGATGGACACCGGGGAGCTGTTTTTT | CSPREMDTGELFF
TRBJ1-1 | 13 | . | . | TRBV3-1 | TGTGCCAGCAGCCCCGGGAGGCTCGGTGAAGCTTTCTTT | CASSPGRLGEAFF
TRBJ1-2 | 15 | . | once | TRBV6-1 | TGTGCCAGCAGGGTTGAAAGGCAGACCGCTTATGGCTACACCTTC | CASRVERQTAYGYTF